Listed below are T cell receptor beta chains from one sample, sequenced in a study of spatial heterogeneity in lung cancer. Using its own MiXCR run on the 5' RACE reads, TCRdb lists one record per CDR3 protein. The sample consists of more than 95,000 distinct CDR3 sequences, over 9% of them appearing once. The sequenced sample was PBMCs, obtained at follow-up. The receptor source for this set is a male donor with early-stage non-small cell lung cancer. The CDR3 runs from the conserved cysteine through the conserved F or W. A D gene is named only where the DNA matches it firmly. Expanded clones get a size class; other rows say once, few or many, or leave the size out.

CDR3 protein: CASSQGLSPGELFF
CDR3 DNA: TGTGCCAGCAGCCAAGGGCTAAGTCCCGGGGAGCTGTTTTTT
V gene: TRBV3-1
D gene: -
J gene: TRBJ2-2
clone size: many

CDR3 protein: CASSSSGLVSFNEQFF
CDR3 DNA: TGTGCCAGCAGTTCTTCCGGACTAGTAAGCTTCAATGAGCAGTTCTTC
V gene: TRBV6-5
D gene: TRBD2
J gene: TRBJ2-1
clone size: -

CDR3 protein: CASSQDGPAGGASGELFF
CDR3 DNA: TGTGCCAGCAGCCAAGATGGGCCAGCGGGGGGTGCTTCCGGGGAGCTGTTTTTT
V gene: TRBV4-2
D gene: TRBD2
J gene: TRBJ2-2
clone size: -

CDR3 protein: CASGSEIAGAAYNEQFF
CDR3 DNA: TGCGCCAGCGGATCAGAGATAGCGGGGGCAGCCTACAATGAGCAGTTCTTC
V gene: TRBV5-1
D gene: TRBD2
J gene: TRBJ2-1
clone size: many

CDR3 protein: CASSVGGRGYEQYF
CDR3 DNA: TGTGCCAGCAGCGTTGGGGGGCGCGGATACGAGCAGTACTTC
V gene: TRBV9
D gene: -
J gene: TRBJ2-7
clone size: few

CDR3 protein: CSARAGTVNTEAFF
CDR3 DNA: TGCAGTGCTAGAGCCGGGACAGTCAACACTGAAGCTTTCTTT
V gene: TRBV20-1
D gene: TRBD1
J gene: TRBJ1-1
clone size: many

CDR3 protein: CATRRDGDTQYF
CDR3 DNA: TGTGCCACCCGTCGGGATGGAGATACGCAGTATTTT
V gene: TRBV6-2/TRBV6-3
D gene: -
J gene: TRBJ2-3
clone size: many

CDR3 protein: CASSSPGIGTSASDTQYF
CDR3 DNA: TGTGCCAGCAGCTCCCCTGGGATCGGGACTAGCGCCTCAGATACGCAGTATTTT
V gene: TRBV7-3
D gene: TRBD2
J gene: TRBJ2-3
clone size: many

CDR3 protein: CASSVHRVGQPQHF
CDR3 DNA: TGTGCCAGCAGCGTGCACAGGGTAGGCCAGCCCCAGCATTTT
V gene: TRBV9
D gene: -
J gene: TRBJ1-5
clone size: few

CDR3 protein: CASSFLQVSYEQYF
CDR3 DNA: TGCGCCAGCAGCTTCTTACAGGTTTCCTACGAGCAGTACTTC
V gene: TRBV5-1
D gene: -
J gene: TRBJ2-7
clone size: -

CDR3 protein: CASSSGGVGQETQYF
CDR3 DNA: TGTGCCAGCAGCTCAGGGGGAGTAGGCCAAGAGACCCAGTACTTC
V gene: TRBV7-2
D gene: TRBD1
J gene: TRBJ2-5
clone size: -

CDR3 protein: CASSYSKVGVSSGANVLTF
CDR3 DNA: TGTGCCAGCAGTTACTCGAAAGTAGGGGTTTCCTCTGGGGCCAACGTCCTGACTTTC
V gene: TRBV6-6
D gene: -
J gene: TRBJ2-6
clone size: many

CDR3 protein: CASSPSTRVTNTGELFF
CDR3 DNA: TGTGCCAGCAGTCCATCAACCAGGGTTACGAACACCGGGGAGCTGTTTTTT
V gene: TRBV28
D gene: -
J gene: TRBJ2-2
clone size: few

CDR3 protein: CASSQYRGAGNTIYF
CDR3 DNA: TGCGCCAGCAGCCAATACAGGGGAGCTGGAAACACCATATATTTT
V gene: TRBV5-1
D gene: TRBD1
J gene: TRBJ1-3
clone size: -